Listed below are T cell receptor beta chains from one sample, sequenced in a study of T cells in Graves' hyperthyroidism and ophthalmopathy. TCRdb called the multiplex PCR reads again in MiXCR, with one record for every CDR3 protein. In the table there are about 520,000 distinct CDR3 sequences, around 22% of which are singletons. Sequencing was performed on blood. The source of these receptors is a woman in her twenties or thirties with Graves' ophthalmopathy. Each CDR3 is given with its conserved first and last residue. D genes are given only for firm matches. Size values are once, few and many counts, or a class for expanded clones, and some rows have none.

D gene	V gene	clone size	J gene	CDR3 protein	CDR3 DNA
.	TRBV6-1	many	TRBJ2-5	CASSDYREETQYF	TGTGCCAGCAGTGACTACAGGGAAGAGACCCAGTACTTC
TRBD1	TRBV29-1	many	TRBJ1-1	CSVGTGPGAEAFF	TGCAGCGTTGGGACAGGCCCGGGGGCTGAAGCTTTCTTT
.	TRBV7-2	.	TRBJ2-2	CASSLDANTGELFF	TGTGCCAGCAGCTTAGATGCGAACACCGGGGAGCTGTTTTTT
.	TRBV28	.	TRBJ2-7	CASSFYLDPSYEQYF	TGTGCCAGCAGTTTTTATCTGGACCCCTCCTACGAGCAGTACTTC
.	TRBV12-3/TRBV12-4	.	TRBJ1-1	CASSDQGFAAFF	TGTGCCAGCAGTGACCAGGGTTTTGCAGCTTTCTTT
.	TRBV6-5	.	TRBJ1-1	CASRYTGELNTEAFF	TGTGCCAGCAGATACACCGGGGAGCTGAACACTGAAGCTTTCTTT
TRBD1	TRBV7-2	.	TRBJ1-1	CASSAYRGDTEAFF	TGTGCCAGCAGCGCATACAGGGGCGACACTGAAGCTTTCTTT
.	TRBV18	.	TRBJ2-2	CASSPGSLTGELFF	TGTGCCAGCTCACCAGGCTCACTCACCGGGGAGCTGTTTTTT
.	TRBV19	many	TRBJ2-2	CASSEGDKYTGELFF	TGTGCCAGTAGTGAGGGGGACAAATACACCGGGGAGCTGTTTTTT
.	TRBV9	many	TRBJ1-1	CASSPPGASEAFF	TGTGCCAGCAGCCCCCCCGGTGCGTCTGAAGCTTTCTTT
.	TRBV7-8	.	TRBJ2-2	CASESLVGVGELFF	TGTGCCAGCGAGTCCCTAGTGGGGGTCGGGGAGCTGTTTTTT
.	TRBV12-3/TRBV12-4	.	TRBJ1-1	CASSFMDTEAFF	TGTGCCAGCAGTTTTATGGATACTGAAGCTTTCTTT
.	TRBV7-8	.	TRBJ1-2	CASSPGHTYGYTF	TGTGCCAGCAGCCCGGGACATACGTATGGCTACACCTTC
.	TRBV7-2	many	TRBJ2-7	CASVGFYEQYF	TGTGCCAGCGTCGGGTTCTACGAGCAGTACTTC
.	TRBV18	.	TRBJ2-7	CASSPPSLGPSSSYEQYF	TGTGCCAGCTCACCACCTTCACTAGGGCCCTCCTCCTCCTACGAGCAGTACTTC
TRBD1	TRBV5-1	once	TRBJ1-1	CASSPGQDGTEAFF	TGCGCCAGCAGCCCAGGACAGGATGGCACTGAAGCTTTCTTT
.	TRBV6-1	few	TRBJ1-2	CATRGAGYTF	TGTGCCACCCGGGGCGCTGGCTACACCTTC
TRBD2	TRBV29-1	few	TRBJ2-2	CSVELGTSGGNTGELFF	TGCAGCGTTGAATTGGGGACTAGCGGGGGGAACACCGGGGAGCTGTTTTTT
.	TRBV28	.	TRBJ2-7	CASRDSSRRYEQYF	TGTGCCAGCAGGGACTCTTCGAGGAGGTACGAGCAGTACTTC
.	TRBV29-1	few	TRBJ2-7	CSAGSSYEQYF	TGCAGCGCCGGAAGCTCCTACGAGCAGTACTTC
TRBD1	TRBV11-1	many	TRBJ2-2	CASSSTGFGTGELFF	TGTGCCAGCAGCTCGACAGGGTTTGGGACCGGGGAGCTGTTTTTT
.	TRBV6-4	many	TRBJ1-1	CASSTIQGGRDNTEAFF	TGTGCCAGCAGCACTATACAGGGTGGCCGGGACAACACTGAAGCTTTCTTT
.	TRBV5-1	many	TRBJ2-7	CASRDGATEQYF	TGCGCCAGCAGGGACGGAGCGACCGAGCAGTACTTC
TRBD2	TRBV28	.	TRBJ2-7	CASSRTSGRARGEQYF	TGTGCCAGCAGCCGTACTAGCGGGAGGGCGAGGGGCGAGCAGTACTTC
TRBD2	TRBV9	.	TRBJ2-2	CASSLRTSGTGELFF	TGTGCCAGCAGCTTGCGGACTAGCGGCACCGGGGAGCTGTTTTTT
TRBD2	TRBV30	few	TRBJ2-7	CAWKSVVLAGEEQYF	TGTGCCTGGAAAAGCGTTGTACTAGCGGGGGAAGAGCAGTACTTC
TRBD1	TRBV4-1	few	TRBJ1-2	CASSQAGLGQQGAYGYTF	TGCGCCAGCAGCCAAGCTGGTCTGGGTCAACAGGGGGCCTATGGCTACACCTTC
TRBD1	TRBV29-1	many	TRBJ1-2	CSVGQGAEDYGYTF	TGCAGCGTGGGACAGGGGGCTGAGGACTATGGCTACACCTTC